These 24 T cell receptor beta chains share one sample of origin, sequenced in a study of blood T cell repertoires in COVID-19. Repertoires were generated with immunoSEQ multiplex PCR, while TCRdb's copy carries only in-frame clones and drops some. The sample has 70,000 or so clones, more than 75% seen once. What was sequenced was peripheral blood. The receptors stem from a human donor in a cohort sampled during active COVID-19.

This clone was found once. The V gene is TRBV4-1, the J gene TRBJ2-7, with a weak D call TRBD1 (6 bases). CDR3 size: 15 residues. In germline, CDR1 is MGHRA, CDR2 YSYEKL. Trimming took off 2 bases at V and 3 bases at J, with 14 bases between the two ends. As DNA, the CDR3 is TGCGCCAGCAGCCAATCACACAGGGTACTCTACGAGCAGTACTTC. Amino acid sequence: CASSQSHRVLYEQYF.

The genes are TRBV21-1 and TRBJ1-1; the table names TRBD1, a call not compared with the DNA. TRBV21-1 is described as a pseudogene. The CDR3 is 19 residues long. CDR3 DNA sequence: TGTGCCAGCAGCAAAGTTGGTCCGGTCGGTAACAGGCGAAACGCTGAAGCTTTCTTT. Its protein product is CASSKVGPVGNRRNAEAFF.

The V and J genes are TRBV21-1 and TRBJ1-1; the tabulated D call, TRBD1, remains unverified against the DNA. TRBV21-1 is reported as a pseudogene. The CDR3 covers 14 residues. CDR3 sequence: CASSKQGLGTEAFF. CDR3 DNA: TGTGCCAGCAGCAAGCAGGGGCTAGGGACTGAAGCTTTCTTT.

The V call is TRBV9, the J call TRBJ1-1; D gene ambiguous. The CDR3 is 14 amino acids. In germline, CDR1 is SGDLS, CDR2 YYNGEE. Trimming took off 5 bases at V and 6 bases at J, with 17 bases between the two ends. The CDR3 nucleotides are TGTGCCAGCAGTCCCAGTATAGGAGAGGCTGAAGCTTTCTTT. This codes for CASSPSIGEAEAFF.

The chain joins TRBV10-3 to TRBJ1-5; 8 bases match TRBD1. V shed 2 bases and J 2 bases; nucleotides not matched to a gene: 11. The germline V gene encodes CDR1 ENHRY and CDR2 SYGVKD. The CDR3 runs 18 residues. Here the CDR3 reads CAISEAGTGPLGNQPQHF. The CDR3 coding sequence is TGTGCCATCAGTGAGGCCGGGACAGGACCCCTAGGCAATCAGCCCCAGCATTTT.

The CDR3 bases are TGCGCCAGCAGCCAAGATGCTGAGGGGTACGGGAGGCACGAGCAGTACTTC. This codes for CASSQDAEGYGRHEQYF. V is TRBV4-3 and J is TRBJ2-7; 7 bases are shared with TRBD2. The CDR3 has 17 amino acids. Germline-derived CDR1 and CDR2 are LGHNA and YSLEER. V was pared by 0 bases and J by 5 bases, with 13 bases of the junction left unmatched.

This sequence joins TRBV29-1 and TRBJ1-2; TRBD1 matches at 10 bases. The CDR3 covers 18 residues. Trimming removed 0 bases from V and 5 bases from J; junction bases left unmatched: 15. Germline V CDR1 and CDR2: SQVTM, ANQGSEA. The CDR3 DNA follows: TGCAGCGTTGAAGATGGTGGGACAGGGGCCTCGTTCGGATATGGCTACACCTTC. This encodes CSVEDGGTGASFGYGYTF.

This chain joins TRBV27 and TRBJ2-7, with D maybe TRBD1 (6 bases). CDR1 MNHEY and CDR2 SMNVEV come from the germline V gene (reference sequence). Trimming left V 8 bases short and J 3 bases short, with 20 bases between. CDR3 length: 15 residues. The CDR3, as DNA: TGTGCCAGCGCCCTCCCCCAGGGGCAGGGCTACGAGCAGTACTTC. Protein product: CASALPQGQGYEQYF.

The chain links TRBV28 to TRBJ1-2; a weak D match, TRBD1 (6 bases). Trimming shortened V by 5 bases and J by 4 bases, and 14 bases separated the two germline ends. This CDR3 is 14 amino acids long. Germline V CDR1 and CDR2: MDHEN, SYDVKM. CDR3 sequence reads: CASSVPGHSYGYTF. CDR3 in DNA: TGTGCCAGCAGTGTCCCGGGACACTCCTATGGCTACACCTTC.

J is TRBJ2-7 and V is TRBV19; 7 nucleotides match TRBD1. The trim removed 1 base at V and 3 bases at J, leaving 6 bases unmatched. Germline V CDR1 and CDR2: LNHDA, SQIVND (reference sequence). The CDR3 loop spans 15 amino acids. As DNA, the CDR3 is TGTGCCAGTAGTATAGGACAGGGTTCCCACTACGAGCAGTACTTC. Translated: CASSIGQGSHYEQYF.

The gene calls are TRBV6-1 and TRBJ1-1; weak D call: TRBD1 (5 bases). Trimming pared 1 base from V and 1 base from J, leaving 10 bases between. The CDR3 sequence is 15 residues long. CDR1 is MNHNS and CDR2 is SASEGT in the germline V gene. The CDR3 loop reads CASSEEAGWNTEAFF. The CDR3 nucleotides read TGTGCCAGCAGTGAAGAGGCAGGGTGGAACACTGAAGCTTTCTTT.

This chain uses TRBV11-2 with TRBJ1-2; 8 bases agree with TRBD1. This CDR3 comprises 19 residues. Germline assignment: CDR1 SGHAT and CDR2 FQNNGV. J lost 0 bases, V lost 6 bases, and 18 bases had no gene match. The CDR3 here is CASRQKREAGGAPNYGYTF. CDR3 sequence (DNA): TGTGCCAGCAGACAAAAAAGGGAGGCAGGGGGCGCACCTAACTATGGCTACACCTTC.

This chain joins TRBV27 and TRBJ2-7; the D gene is possibly TRBD1 (7 bases). The germline gives CDR1 MNHEY, CDR2 SMNVEV (reference sequence). The length of the CDR3 is 15 residues. The V gene lost 2 bases and the J gene lost 0 bases, with 11 bases spanning the gap. As DNA, the CDR3 is TGTGCCAGCAGTTTAGCGGGACAGAGCTCCTACGAGCAGTACTTC. Encoded protein: CASSLAGQSSYEQYF.

The CDR3 nucleotides are TGTGCTAGTGGTTTGCCTACCTACGAGCAGTACTTC. It is translated as CASGLPTYEQYF. The rearrangement uses TRBV12-5 and TRBJ2-7, with D unresolved. Per germline, CDR1 LGHNT and CDR2 FRNRAP. V was pared by 2 bases and J by 2 bases, with 4 bases between. CDR3 length equals 12 residues. Combining the CDR3 with reference TRBV12-5 and TRBJ2-7 gives the whole variable domain DARVTQTPRHKVTEMGQEVTMRCQPILGHNTVFWYRQTMMQGLELLAYFRNRAPLDDSGMPKDRFSAEMPDATLATLKIQPSEPRDSAVYFCASGLPTYEQYFGPGTRLTVT.

Worth noting for this clone: The junction does not match germline at one end; this may be a read error. The chain links TRBV4-2 to TRBJ2-7; the match to TRBD2 covers 7 bases. Germline CDR1 reads LGHNA; CDR2 reads YNFKEQ. The length of the CDR3 is 12 residues. The CDR3 loop reads CASSQDGRDPLF. In nucleotides, the CDR3 is TGTGCCAGCAGCCAAGATGGGAGGGACCCACTCTTC.

The chain recombines TRBV9 with TRBJ1-2, with 7 bases that match TRBD1. The germline CDR1 and CDR2 sequences are SGDLS and YYNGEE. Trimming took 0 bases from V and 3 from J; bases not matched to a gene: 5. The CDR3 is made up of 15 amino acids. The CDR3 sequence: CASSVGSTGDYGYTF. The CDR3 bases are TGTGCCAGCAGCGTAGGATCAACAGGGGACTATGGCTACACCTTC.

The chain combines TRBV7-3 with TRBJ1-1, with D uncertain. V was pared by 1 base and J by 1 base, with 10 bases between. The CDR3 runs to 15 residues. Per germline, CDR1 SGHTA and CDR2 FQGTGA. In DNA form, the CDR3 reads TGTGCCAGCAGCTTAATGCTGGTGGCGAACACTGAAGCTTTCTTT. As protein: CASSLMLVANTEAFF.

The chain employs TRBV30 and TRBJ1-1; tentatively, D is TRBD1 (5 bases). Trimming left V 3 bases short and J 0 bases short, with 11 bases between. This CDR3 spans 14 amino acids. Germline V lookup: CDR1 GTSNPN, CDR2 SVGIG (reference sequence). The CDR3 nucleotides read TGTGCCTGGAGCCTGGGGGAGGTGAACACTGAAGCTTTCTTT. Residues: CAWSLGEVNTEAFF. Variable domain in full (rest from reference TRBV30 and TRBJ1-1): SQTIHQWPATLVQPVGSPLSLECTVEGTSNPNLYWYRQAAGRGLQLLFYSVGIGQISSEVPQNLSASRPQDRQFILSSKKLLLSDSGFYLCAWSLGEVNTEAFFGQGTRLTVV.

The V call is TRBV6-2 or TRBV6-3, the J call TRBJ2-3, with 9 bases lining up with TRBD2. With 3 bases clipped from V and 0 bases from J, the junction kept 1 base outside the gene matches. The CDR3 is 15 residues long. In germline, CDR1 is MNHEY, CDR2 SVGEGT. CDR3 bases: TGTGCCAGCAGTTATCTAGCGGGGAGCACAGATACGCAGTATTTT. Residues: CASSYLAGSTDTQYF.

The CDR3 is CASSPRGTIYF. CDR3 DNA sequence: TGTGCCAGCAGCCCCCGGGGCACCATATATTTT. The chain couples TRBV21-1 to TRBJ1-3. TRBV21-1 is a pseudogene segment. CDR3 length: 11 amino acids.

The genes are TRBV5-4 and TRBJ2-2; TRBD2 matches 10 bases. The germline gives CDR1 SGHNT, CDR2 YYREEE (reference sequence). After removal of 5 bases from V and 2 bases from J, the junction contained 3 bases not matched to a gene. This CDR3 is 15 amino acids long. In DNA form, the CDR3 reads TGTGCCAGCAGGCGGACTAGCGGTAACACCGGGGAGCTGTTTTTT. Translated: CASRRTSGNTGELFF.

This clone was counted only a few times. The chain uses TRBV12-5 and TRBJ1-1; no firm D call. The length of the CDR3 is 14 residues. V was pared by 0 bases and J by 0 bases, with 5 bases between. Germline values: CDR1 LGHNT, CDR2 FRNRAP. The CDR3 region is CASGLVSLNTEAFF. In nucleotides, the CDR3 is TGTGCTAGTGGTTTGGTAAGCCTGAACACTGAAGCTTTCTTT.

This clone was observed a single time. The chain recombines TRBV7-6 with TRBJ2-7, with 9 bases that match TRBD1. The CDR3 totals 16 residues. In germline, CDR1 is SGHVS, CDR2 FNYEAQ. Trimming at V came to 1 base and at J to 3 bases, leaving 7 bases not matched to a gene. The CDR3 nucleotides are TGTGCCAGCAGCTTAGGACTAAGGACAGGGGACTACGAGCAGTACTTC. It specifies CASSLGLRTGDYEQYF.

This clone has a single count. This chain uses TRBV5-1 with TRBJ1-1; D not certain. Germline loops: CDR1 SGHRS, CDR2 YFSETQ. The CDR3 is 15 amino acids. Trimming cost V 0 bases and J 2 bases, with 11 bases left between them. The CDR3 loop reads CASSLGSVGNTEAFF. CDR3 bases: TGCGCCAGCAGCTTGGGGTCCGTTGGCAACACTGAAGCTTTCTTT.